These 16 T cell receptor beta chains were sequenced from one sample in a study of cytomegalovirus exposure and HLA in healthy donors. Primers: 60 Vbeta forward and 13 Jbeta reverse. Measured with immunoSEQ multiplex PCR; TCRdb has only the in-frame clones, and not every one. The table lists more than 75,000 clones, around 79% of them singletons. Sequencing input: PBMCs. The source of these receptors is a woman aged 35 to 49 in good health and CMV-seropositive.

This rearrangement joins TRBV11-2 to TRBJ2-2; 8 bases are shared with TRBD2. Germline loops: CDR1 SGHAT, CDR2 FQNNGV. J was trimmed by 6 bases and V by 1 base; bases with no gene match: 7. This CDR3 has 16 residues. The CDR3 protein is CASSLGPGGPSGELFF. As DNA, the CDR3 is TGTGCCAGCAGCTTAGGGCCGGGGGGGCCATCCGGGGAGCTGTTTTTT.

The chain joins TRBV27 to TRBJ1-4; weak D call: TRBD1 (5 bases). CDR1 is MNHEY and CDR2 is SMNVEV in the germline V gene (reference sequence). This CDR3 has 14 amino acids. Deletions cut 4 bases from V and 7 bases from J, with 13 bases between. CDR3 in DNA: TGTGCCAGCAGTTGGTCGCGGGGGGGTGAAAAACTGTTTTTT. Translation: CASSWSRGGEKLFF.

The V gene is TRBV5-1, the J gene TRBJ2-5; D gene uncertain. Trimming removed 5 bases at V and 3 bases at J, with 5 bases between. The germline CDR1 and CDR2 sequences are SGHRS and YFSETQ. This CDR3 is built from 11 residues. The DNA for the CDR3 is TGCGCCAGCAGGTTAGAAGAGACCCAGTACTTC. Protein product: CASRLEETQYF.

This clone was detected once. The V and J genes are TRBV7-2 and TRBJ2-7; 8 bases fit TRBD1. The germline CDR1 and CDR2 sequences are SGHTA and FQGNSA. This CDR3 comprises 16 residues. Trimming took 1 base from V and 0 from J; bases not matched to a gene: 5. Written as DNA, the CDR3 is TGTGCCAGCAGCTTAGGCGGACAGGGACCCTCCTACGAGCAGTACTTC. Protein product: CASSLGGQGPSYEQYF.

The chain combines TRBV11-2 with TRBJ2-5; TRBD2 matches 8 bases. The CDR3 extends over 13 amino acids. The V and J ends lost 2 bases and 4 bases, in that order; junction bases with no gene match: 0. Per the germline V gene, CDR1 is SGHAT and CDR2 is FQNNGV. The CDR3 protein is CASSLTSGETQYF. The CDR3 nucleotides are TGTGCCAGCAGCTTAACTAGCGGAGAGACCCAGTACTTC.

The gene calls are TRBV2 and TRBJ2-7; D remains ambiguous. There are 12 residues in the CDR3. CDR1 and CDR2 from the germline V gene are SNHLY and FYNNEI. Between the trimmed V and J ends, which lost 1 base and 4 bases, there was a span of 5 bases. CDR3 nucleotide sequence: TGTGCCAGCAGTGAAGGGCAGTACGAGCAGTACTTC. It yields the protein CASSEGQYEQYF.

The V and J genes are TRBV27 and TRBJ2-5, with D maybe TRBD1 (5 bases). The CDR3 has 13 residues. V was shortened by 8 bases and J by 3 bases, with 13 bases between the two germline ends. Germline-derived CDR1 and CDR2 are MNHEY and SMNVEV (reference sequence). The CDR3 protein is CASRRTWEETQYF. CDR3 in DNA: TGTGCCAGCCGTAGGACATGGGAAGAGACCCAGTACTTC.

The chain employs TRBV7-2 and TRBJ2-3; 15 bases line up with TRBD2. The CDR3 has 17 amino acids. Germline CDR1 SGHTA, CDR2 FQGNSA. With 2 bases clipped from V and 3 bases from J, the junction kept 3 bases outside the gene matches. For the CDR3, the DNA is TGTGCCAGCAGCTTAAGCGGGACTAGCGGGAGGACAGATACGCAGTATTTT. Residues: CASSLSGTSGRTDTQYF.

The chain recombines TRBV15 with TRBJ2-1; 7 bases agree with TRBD2. V gave up 8 bases and J gave up 8 bases; unmatched junction bases: 21. This CDR3 region has 17 residues. Germline assignment: CDR1 LNHNV and CDR2 YYDKDF (reference sequence). CDR3: CATGPIAAGWEFHEQFF. For the CDR3, the DNA is TGTGCCACCGGCCCAATTGCAGCGGGGTGGGAGTTCCATGAGCAGTTCTTC.

This chain uses TRBV18 with TRBJ1-1; the D is unclear. The V gene lost 3 bases and the J gene lost 11 bases, with 22 bases spanning the gap. CDR1 KGHSH and CDR2 LQKENI come from the germline V gene. The CDR3 runs to 15 residues. CDR3 coding DNA: TGTGCCAGCTCACCCTCTCAACAGCTTGAAACCGGCGCTTTCTTT. Translating it yields CASSPSQQLETGAFF.

V usage is TRBV5-6 and J usage is TRBJ1-6, with unresolved D. CDR1 and CDR2 from the germline V gene are SGHDT and YYEEEE. V shed 1 base and J shed 4 bases, with 12 bases lying between them. The CDR3 consists of 16 residues. The DNA of the CDR3 is TGTGCCAGCAGCTTGTACATGAGAGGATATAATTCACCCCTCCACTTT. This translates into CASSLYMRGYNSPLHF.

The chain links TRBV2 to TRBJ2-5, with 7 nucleotides matching TRBD2. V dropped 5 bases and J dropped 2; count of bases not matched to a gene: 2. Per germline, CDR1 SNHLY and CDR2 FYNNEI. This CDR3 is built from 13 residues. The CDR3 loop is CASSFSGQETQYF. CDR3 bases: TGTGCCAGCAGTTTTAGCGGGCAAGAGACCCAGTACTTC.

The V call is TRBV19, the J call TRBJ1-1; the match to TRBD1 covers 9 bases. The CDR3 loop spans 15 amino acids. The J segment lost 3 bases and the V segment lost 5 bases, leaving 7 bases of the junction unmatched. The V gene's germline CDR1 is LNHDA and CDR2 SQIVND (reference sequence). The CDR3 sequence is CASSRDRAADTEAFF. CDR3 DNA: TGTGCCAGTAGTCGGGACAGGGCAGCGGACACTGAAGCTTTCTTT.

This chain uses TRBV2 with TRBJ2-3; 7 nucleotides agree with TRBD2. The J segment lost 2 bases and the V segment lost 9 bases, leaving 11 bases of the junction unmatched. Germline-derived CDR1 and CDR2 are SNHLY and FYNNEI. The CDR3 totals 15 residues. The CDR3 loop is CASSQTGGFTDTQYF. In DNA, the CDR3 is TGTGCCAGTTCCCAGACGGGGGGTTTCACAGATACGCAGTATTTT.

As for this clone: One junction end disagrees with the germline gene, perhaps due to a read error. Written as DNA, the CDR3 is TGTGCCAGTAGTACGATTGGACAGGGGGTAATCTTC. Translated, it gives CASSTIGQGVIF. The chain is built from TRBV19 and TRBJ2-1; the match to TRBD1 covers 10 bases. CDR3 length equals 12 residues. Germline V gives CDR1 LNHDA, CDR2 SQIVND (reference sequence).

V and J are TRBV5-1 and TRBJ2-5, with TRBD2 identical over 7 bases. Germline trimming cut 6 bases from V and 2 bases from J; bases unmatched to any gene: 25. The CDR3 extends over 20 amino acids. Germline CDR1 is SGHRS and CDR2 is YFSETQ. The CDR3 reads CASTSFYLSGDPNLQETQYF. The CDR3 bases are TGCGCCAGCACCTCCTTTTATCTCAGCGGGGACCCAAATCTACAAGAGACCCAGTACTTC.